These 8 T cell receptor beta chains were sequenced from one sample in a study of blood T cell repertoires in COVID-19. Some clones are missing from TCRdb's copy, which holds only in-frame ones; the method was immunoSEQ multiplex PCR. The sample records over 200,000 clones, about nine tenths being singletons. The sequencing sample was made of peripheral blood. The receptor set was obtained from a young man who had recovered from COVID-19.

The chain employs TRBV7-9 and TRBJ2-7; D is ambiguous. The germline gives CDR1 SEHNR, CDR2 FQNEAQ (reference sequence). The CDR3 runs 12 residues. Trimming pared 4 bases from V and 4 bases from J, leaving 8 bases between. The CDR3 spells CASSSTLYEQYF. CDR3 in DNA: TGTGCCAGCAGCTCCACTCTTTACGAGCAGTACTTC.

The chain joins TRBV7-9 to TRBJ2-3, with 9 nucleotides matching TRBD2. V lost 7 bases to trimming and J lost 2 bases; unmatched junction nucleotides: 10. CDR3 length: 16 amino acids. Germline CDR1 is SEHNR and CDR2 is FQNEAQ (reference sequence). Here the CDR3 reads CASTERPSGDTDTQYF. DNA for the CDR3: TGTGCCAGCACCGAGAGGCCTAGCGGGGACACAGATACGCAGTATTTT.

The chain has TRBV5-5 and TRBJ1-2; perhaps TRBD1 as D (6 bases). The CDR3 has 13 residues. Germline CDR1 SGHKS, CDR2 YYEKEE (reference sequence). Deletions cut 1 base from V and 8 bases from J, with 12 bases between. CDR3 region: CASSLYQGRGYTF. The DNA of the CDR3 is TGTGCCAGCAGCTTGTACCAGGGGAGAGGCTACACCTTC.

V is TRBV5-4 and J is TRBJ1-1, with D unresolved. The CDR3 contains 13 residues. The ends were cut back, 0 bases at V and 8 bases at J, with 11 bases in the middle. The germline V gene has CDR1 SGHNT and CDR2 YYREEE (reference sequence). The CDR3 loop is CASSLAPGKEAFF. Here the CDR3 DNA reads TGTGCCAGCAGCTTGGCCCCGGGTAAGGAAGCTTTCTTT.

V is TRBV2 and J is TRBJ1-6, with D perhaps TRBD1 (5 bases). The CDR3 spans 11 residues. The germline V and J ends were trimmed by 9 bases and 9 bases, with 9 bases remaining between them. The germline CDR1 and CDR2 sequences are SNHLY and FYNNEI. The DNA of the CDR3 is TGTGCCAGAGGGGAAGGTTCACCCCTCCACTTT. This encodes CARGEGSPLHF.

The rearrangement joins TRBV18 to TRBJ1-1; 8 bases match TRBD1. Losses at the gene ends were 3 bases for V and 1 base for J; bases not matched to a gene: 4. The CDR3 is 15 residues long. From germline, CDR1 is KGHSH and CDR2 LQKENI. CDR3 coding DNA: TGTGCCAGCTCACCCTCGGACAGGGCGAACACTGAAGCTTTCTTT. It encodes CASSPSDRANTEAFF.

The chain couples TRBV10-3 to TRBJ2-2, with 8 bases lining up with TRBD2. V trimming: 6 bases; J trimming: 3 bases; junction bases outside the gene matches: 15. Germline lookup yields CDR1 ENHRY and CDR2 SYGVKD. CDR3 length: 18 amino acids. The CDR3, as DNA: TGTGCCATCAGCGAAGGGCCAACGCGGGGGGCAGACACCGGGGAGCTGTTTTTT. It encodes CAISEGPTRGADTGELFF.

DNA for the CDR3: TGCGCCAGCAGTGTCGGACTAGCTGCCTATGAGCAGTTCTTC. It encodes CASSVGLAAYEQFF. The V call is TRBV10-1, the J call TRBJ2-1, with 8 bases that match TRBD2. From germline, CDR1 is WNHNN and CDR2 SYGVQD (reference sequence). V shed 4 bases and J 8 bases; nucleotides not matched to a gene: 7. The CDR3 has 14 amino acids.